These 11 T cell receptor beta chains were sequenced from one sample in a study of blood T cell repertoires in COVID-19 (dated by TCRdb to 2018 to 2021). Libraries were built with the immunoSEQ multiplex PCR assay. This is the immuneACCESS table as TCRdb keeps it, with only in-frame sequences that have V and J called. A part of the clones is gone; compared with another copy, unresolved V genes explain less than half, and the rest is unexplained. The table for this sample lists fewer than 500,000 clones; roughly 90% of them were counted only once. Jointly, the top ten make up about 0.89% of the sample. Sequenced: PBMCs or T cells enriched from blood (not recorded which). The receptors derive from a young woman with acute COVID-19.

The rearrangement links TRBV2 to TRBJ1-2, with a tentative D call TRBD1 (5 bases). V was pared by 7 bases and J by 2 bases, with 11 bases between. The CDR3 contains 13 residues. Per germline, CDR1 SNHLY and CDR2 FYNNEI. CDR3 nucleotides: TGTGCCAGCACCAGACAGACAAACTATGGCTACACCTTC. As protein: CASTRQTNYGYTF.

J is TRBJ1-4 and V is TRBV30; D is uncertain. The CDR3 extends over 13 amino acids. Per germline, CDR1 GTSNPN and CDR2 SVGIG (reference sequence). Trimming removed 3 bases at V and 7 bases at J, with 12 bases between. Written as DNA, the CDR3 is TGTGCCTGGAGGGGAGACCATGCTGAAAAACTGTTTTTT. Translated: CAWRGDHAEKLFF.

This clone was picked up one time. The J gene is TRBJ1-1, the V gene TRBV7-3; D call uncertain. The CDR3 has 13 residues. The germline CDR1 and CDR2 sequences are SGHTA and FQGTGA. Trimming took 9 bases from V and 2 from J, leaving 13 bases between them. This CDR3 reads CARRRSYNTEAFF. The CDR3 DNA reads TGTGCCAGGCGGCGCAGCTACAACACTGAAGCTTTCTTT.

As DNA, the CDR3 is TGTGCCAGTAGTCTAAGGGGACTAGCGGGCACCGGGGAGCTGTTTTTT. Translating gives CASSLRGLAGTGELFF. This chain links TRBV19 with TRBJ2-2; TRBD2 aligns across 12 bases. Germline assignment: CDR1 LNHDA and CDR2 SQIVND (reference sequence). V lost 5 bases, J lost 4 bases, and 5 bases stayed unmatched. This CDR3 is built from 16 residues.

The sample holds one count of this clone. The CDR3 DNA reads TGTGCCAGCAGCCGCGACAGTTTGGGAAACACCATATATTTT. Protein: CASSRDSLGNTIYF. This chain connects TRBV25-1 to TRBJ1-3; a weak D match, TRBD1 (5 bases). Germline CDR1 MGHDK, CDR2 SYGVNS. The V end was cut by 6 bases, the J end by 4 bases, with 13 bases between. This CDR3 has 14 residues. Combining the CDR3 with reference TRBV25-1 and TRBJ1-3 gives the whole variable domain EADIYQTPRYLVIGTGKKITLECSQTMGHDKMYWYQQDPGMELHLIHYSYGVNSTEKGDLSSESTVSRIRTEHFPLTLESARPSHTSQYLCASSRDSLGNTIYFGEGSWLTVV.

The genes are TRBV6-8 and TRBJ1-2; possibly TRBD1 for D (6 bases). Germline CDR1 and CDR2: MNHGY and SAAAGT. CDR3 length: 17 amino acids. Trimming stripped 2 bases from V and 0 bases from J, with 16 bases between. The CDR3 loop is CASSYVPRGGPNYGYTF. DNA of the CDR3: TGTGCCAGCAGTTACGTCCCAAGAGGGGGACCTAACTATGGCTACACCTTC.

The J gene is TRBJ1-1, the V gene TRBV18; a possible D gene is TRBD1 (5 bases). The CDR3 covers 14 residues. Trimming pared 5 bases from V and 1 base from J, leaving 11 bases between. Germline-derived CDR1 and CDR2 are KGHSH and LQKENI. For the CDR3, the DNA is TGTGCCAGCTCAGGATTCAGGGCGAACACTGAAGCTTTCTTT. This translates into CASSGFRANTEAFF.

J is TRBJ2-4 and V is TRBV5-6; the match to TRBD1 covers 10 bases. CDR1 and CDR2 from the germline V gene are SGHDT and YYEEEE. The CDR3 has 15 amino acids. J lost 5 bases, V lost 4 bases, and 6 bases had no gene match. CDR3 DNA sequence: TGTGCCAGCAGCGGGACCGGGACAGGGGAAAACATTCAGTACTTC. As protein: CASSGTGTGENIQYF.

This clone showed up just once. The chain links TRBV5-1 to TRBJ1-1, with a tentative D call TRBD1 (5 bases). This CDR3 region has 12 residues. Germline values: CDR1 SGHRS, CDR2 YFSETQ. The ends were cut back, 3 bases at V and 6 bases at J, with 9 bases in the middle. CDR3 in DNA: TGCGCCAGCAGCTCAAGGGGTTCTGAAGCTTTCTTT. The encoded protein is CASSSRGSEAFF.

The chain employs TRBV4-1 and TRBJ1-4, with D hard to call. Trimming cost V 0 bases and J 11 bases, with 19 bases left between them. Germline loops: CDR1 MGHRA, CDR2 YSYEKL. This CDR3 has 16 amino acids. The CDR3: CASSQDSGGSDGKLFF. In DNA form, the CDR3 reads TGCGCCAGCAGCCAAGATAGTGGCGGGTCTGACGGGAAACTGTTTTTT.

The rearrangement links TRBV29-1 to TRBJ1-1; possibly TRBD1 for D (6 bases). The CDR3 sequence is 12 residues long. Trimming stripped 7 bases from V and 4 bases from J, with 13 bases between. Germline V lookup: CDR1 SQVTM, CDR2 ANQGSEA. The chain's CDR3 is CSAASRGTEAFF. The CDR3 bases are TGCAGCGCTGCTTCCAGGGGCACTGAAGCTTTCTTT.